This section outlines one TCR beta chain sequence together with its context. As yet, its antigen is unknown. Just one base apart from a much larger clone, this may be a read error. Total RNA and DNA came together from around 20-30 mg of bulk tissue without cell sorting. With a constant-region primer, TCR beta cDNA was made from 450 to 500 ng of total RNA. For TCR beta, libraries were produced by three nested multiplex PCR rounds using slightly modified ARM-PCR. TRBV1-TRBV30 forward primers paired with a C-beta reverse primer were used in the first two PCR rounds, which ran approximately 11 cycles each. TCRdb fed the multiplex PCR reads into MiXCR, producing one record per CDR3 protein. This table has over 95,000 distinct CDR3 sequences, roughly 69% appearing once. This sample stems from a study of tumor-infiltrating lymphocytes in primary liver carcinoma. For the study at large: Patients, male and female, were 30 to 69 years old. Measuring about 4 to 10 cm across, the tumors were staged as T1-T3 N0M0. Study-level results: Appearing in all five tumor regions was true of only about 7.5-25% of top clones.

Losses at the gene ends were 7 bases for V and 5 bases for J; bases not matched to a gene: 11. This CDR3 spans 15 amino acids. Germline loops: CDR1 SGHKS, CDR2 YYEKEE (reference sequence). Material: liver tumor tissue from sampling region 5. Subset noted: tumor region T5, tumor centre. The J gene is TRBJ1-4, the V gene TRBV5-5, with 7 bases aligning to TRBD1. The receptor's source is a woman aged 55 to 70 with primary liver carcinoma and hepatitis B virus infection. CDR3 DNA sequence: TGTGCCAGCGGCCGGAGCGGGACAGCGAATGAAAAACTGTTTTTT. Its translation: CASGRSGTANEKLFF.